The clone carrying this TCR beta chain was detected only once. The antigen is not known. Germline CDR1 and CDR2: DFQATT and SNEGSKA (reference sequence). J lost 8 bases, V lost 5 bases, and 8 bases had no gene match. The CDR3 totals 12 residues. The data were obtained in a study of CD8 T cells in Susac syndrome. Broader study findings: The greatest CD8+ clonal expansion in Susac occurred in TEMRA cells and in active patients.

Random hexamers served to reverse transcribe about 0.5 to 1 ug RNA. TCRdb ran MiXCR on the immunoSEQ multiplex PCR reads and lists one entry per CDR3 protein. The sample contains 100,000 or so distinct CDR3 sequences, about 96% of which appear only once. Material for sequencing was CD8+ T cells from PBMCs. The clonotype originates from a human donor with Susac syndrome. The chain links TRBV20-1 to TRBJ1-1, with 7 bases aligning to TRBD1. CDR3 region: CSAPGQVKEAFF. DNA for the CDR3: TGCAGTGCTCCCGGACAGGTCAAAGAAGCTTTCTTT.